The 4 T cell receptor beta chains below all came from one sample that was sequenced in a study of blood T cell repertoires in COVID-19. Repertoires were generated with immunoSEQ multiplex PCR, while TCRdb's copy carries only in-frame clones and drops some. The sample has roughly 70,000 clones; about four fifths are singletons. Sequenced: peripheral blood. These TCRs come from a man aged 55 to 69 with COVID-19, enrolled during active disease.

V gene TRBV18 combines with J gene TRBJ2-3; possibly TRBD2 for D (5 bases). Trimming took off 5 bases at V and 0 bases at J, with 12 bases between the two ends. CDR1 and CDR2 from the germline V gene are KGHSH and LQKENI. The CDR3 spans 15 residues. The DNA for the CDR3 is TGTGCCAGCTCAATCGCGCGGACTAGCACAGATACGCAGTATTTT. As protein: CASSIARTSTDTQYF.

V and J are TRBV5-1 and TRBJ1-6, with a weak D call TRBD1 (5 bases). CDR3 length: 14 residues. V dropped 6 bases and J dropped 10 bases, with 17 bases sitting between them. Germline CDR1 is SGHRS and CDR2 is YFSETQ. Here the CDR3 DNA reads TGCGCCAGCACCTTTTCAGGGAACGGCTCACCCCTCCACTTT. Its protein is CASTFSGNGSPLHF.

The CDR3 sequence: CASSFDSYNSPLHF. The DNA for the CDR3 is TGTGCCAGCAGCTTTGACTCATATAATTCACCCCTCCACTTT. The V and J genes are TRBV7-9 and TRBJ1-6, with no clear D. Germline lookup yields CDR1 SEHNR and CDR2 FQNEAQ (reference sequence). V lost 3 bases and J lost 4, with 7 bases in between. The CDR3 extends over 14 amino acids.

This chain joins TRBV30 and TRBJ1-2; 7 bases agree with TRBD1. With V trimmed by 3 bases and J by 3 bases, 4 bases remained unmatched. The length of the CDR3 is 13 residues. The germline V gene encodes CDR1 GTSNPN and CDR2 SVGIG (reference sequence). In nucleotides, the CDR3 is TGTGCCTGGAGCGTCCAGGGGGACTATGGCTACACCTTC. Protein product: CAWSVQGDYGYTF. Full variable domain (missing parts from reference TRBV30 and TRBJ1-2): SQTIHQWPATLVQPVGSPLSLECTVEGTSNPNLYWYRQAAGRGLQLLFYSVGIGQISSEVPQNLSASRPQDRQFILSSKKLLLSDSGFYLCAWSVQGDYGYTFGSGTRLTVV.